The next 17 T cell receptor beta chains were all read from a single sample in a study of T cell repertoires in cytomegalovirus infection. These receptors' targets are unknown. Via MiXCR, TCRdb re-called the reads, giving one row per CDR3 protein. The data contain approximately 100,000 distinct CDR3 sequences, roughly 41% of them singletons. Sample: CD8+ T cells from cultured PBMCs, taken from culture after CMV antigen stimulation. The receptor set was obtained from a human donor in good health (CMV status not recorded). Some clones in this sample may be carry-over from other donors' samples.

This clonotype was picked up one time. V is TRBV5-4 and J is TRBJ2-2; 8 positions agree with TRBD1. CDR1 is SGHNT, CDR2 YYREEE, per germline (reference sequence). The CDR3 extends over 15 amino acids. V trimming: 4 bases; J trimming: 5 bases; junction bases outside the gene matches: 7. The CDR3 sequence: CASSPTDRDTGELFF. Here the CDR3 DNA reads TGTGCCAGCAGCCCCACGGACAGGGATACCGGGGAGCTGTTTTTT.

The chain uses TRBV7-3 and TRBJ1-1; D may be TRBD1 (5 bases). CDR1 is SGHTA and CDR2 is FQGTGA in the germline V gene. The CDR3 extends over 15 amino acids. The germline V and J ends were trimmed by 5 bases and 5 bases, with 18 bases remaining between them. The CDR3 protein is CASSPYGGGGTEAFF. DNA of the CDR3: TGTGCCAGCAGCCCATATGGGGGGGGAGGAACTGAAGCTTTCTTT.

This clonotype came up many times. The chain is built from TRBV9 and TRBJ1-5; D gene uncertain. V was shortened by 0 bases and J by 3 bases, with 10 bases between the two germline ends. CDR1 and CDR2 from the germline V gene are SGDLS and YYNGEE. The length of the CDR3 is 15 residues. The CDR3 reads CASSVDGSVNQPQHF. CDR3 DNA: TGTGCCAGCAGCGTAGACGGAAGTGTCAATCAGCCCCAGCATTTT.

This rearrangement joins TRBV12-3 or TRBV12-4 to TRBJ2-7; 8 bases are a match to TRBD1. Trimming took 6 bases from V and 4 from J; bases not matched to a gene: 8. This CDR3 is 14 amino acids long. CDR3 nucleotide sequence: TGTGCCAGCAGCGAACCGGACAGGGTTTACGAGCAGTACTTC. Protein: CASSEPDRVYEQYF.

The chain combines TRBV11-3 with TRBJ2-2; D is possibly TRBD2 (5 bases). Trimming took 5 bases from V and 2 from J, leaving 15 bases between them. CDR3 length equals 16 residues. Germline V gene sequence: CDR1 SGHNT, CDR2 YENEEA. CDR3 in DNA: TGTGCCAGCAGCCCCGGACTGGCGGTCAACACCGGGGAGCTGTTTTTT. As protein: CASSPGLAVNTGELFF. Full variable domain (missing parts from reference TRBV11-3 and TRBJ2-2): EAGVVQSPRYKIIEKKQPVAFWCNPISGHNTLYWYLQNLGQGPELLIRYENEEAVDDSQLPKDRFSAERLKGVDSTLKIQPAELGDSAVYLCASSPGLAVNTGELFFGEGSRLTVL.

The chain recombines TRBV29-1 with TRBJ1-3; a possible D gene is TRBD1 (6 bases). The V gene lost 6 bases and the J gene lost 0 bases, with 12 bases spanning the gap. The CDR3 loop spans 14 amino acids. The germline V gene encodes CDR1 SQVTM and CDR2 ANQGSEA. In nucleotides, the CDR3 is TGCAGCGTACAGGGTTGGGGCTCTGGAAACACCATATATTTT. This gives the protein CSVQGWGSGNTIYF.

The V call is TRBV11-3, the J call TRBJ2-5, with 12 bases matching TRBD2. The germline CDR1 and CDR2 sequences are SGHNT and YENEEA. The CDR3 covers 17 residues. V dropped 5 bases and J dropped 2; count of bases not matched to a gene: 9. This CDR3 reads CASSTQTSGGGQETQYF. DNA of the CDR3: TGTGCCAGCAGCACCCAGACTAGCGGGGGAGGGCAAGAGACCCAGTACTTC.

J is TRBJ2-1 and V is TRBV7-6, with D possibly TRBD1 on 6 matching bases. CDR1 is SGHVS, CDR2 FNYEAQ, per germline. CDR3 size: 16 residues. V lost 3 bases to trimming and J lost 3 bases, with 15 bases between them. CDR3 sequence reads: CASSFLPGHNYNEQFF. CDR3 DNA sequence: TGTGCCAGCAGCTTTCTTCCGGGACACAACTACAATGAGCAGTTCTTC.

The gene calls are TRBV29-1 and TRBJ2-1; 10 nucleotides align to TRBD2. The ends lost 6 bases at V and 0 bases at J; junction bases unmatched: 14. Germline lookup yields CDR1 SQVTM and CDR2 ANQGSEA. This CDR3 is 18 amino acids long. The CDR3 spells CSVAGSLAGARSYNEQFF. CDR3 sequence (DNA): TGCAGCGTGGCGGGGAGTCTAGCGGGGGCTCGCTCCTACAATGAGCAGTTCTTC.

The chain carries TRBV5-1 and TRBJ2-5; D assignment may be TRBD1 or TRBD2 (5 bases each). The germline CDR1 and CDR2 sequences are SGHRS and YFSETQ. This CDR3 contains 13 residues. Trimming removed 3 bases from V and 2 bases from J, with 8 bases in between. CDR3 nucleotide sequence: TGCGCCAGCAGCTCGGGACCTCAAGAGACCCAGTACTTC. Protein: CASSSGPQETQYF. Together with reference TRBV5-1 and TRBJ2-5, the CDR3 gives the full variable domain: KAGVTQTPRYLIKTRGQQVTLSCSPISGHRSVSWYQQTPGQGLQFLFEYFSETQRNKGNFPGRFSGRQFSNSRSEMNVSTLELGDSALYLCASSSGPQETQYFGPGTRLLVL.

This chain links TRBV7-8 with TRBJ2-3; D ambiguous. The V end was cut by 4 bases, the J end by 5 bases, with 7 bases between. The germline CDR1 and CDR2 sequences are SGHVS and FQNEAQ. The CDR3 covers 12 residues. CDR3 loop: CASSSSQDTQYF. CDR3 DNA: TGTGCCAGCAGCTCTTCCCAAGATACGCAGTATTTT.

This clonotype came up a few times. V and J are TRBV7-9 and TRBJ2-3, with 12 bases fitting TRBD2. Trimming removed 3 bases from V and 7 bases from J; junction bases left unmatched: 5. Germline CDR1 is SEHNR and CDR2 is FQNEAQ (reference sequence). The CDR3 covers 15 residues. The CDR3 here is CASSFRTSGVNTQYF. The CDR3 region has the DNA TGTGCCAGCAGCTTCAGGACTAGCGGGGTAAATACGCAGTATTTT.

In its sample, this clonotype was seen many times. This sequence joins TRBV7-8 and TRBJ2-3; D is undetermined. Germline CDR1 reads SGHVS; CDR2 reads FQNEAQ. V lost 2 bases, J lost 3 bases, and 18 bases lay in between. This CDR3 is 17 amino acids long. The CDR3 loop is CASSLFWAGGGTDTQYF. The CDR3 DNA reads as TGTGCCAGCAGCTTATTTTGGGCAGGTGGTGGTACAGATACGCAGTATTTT.

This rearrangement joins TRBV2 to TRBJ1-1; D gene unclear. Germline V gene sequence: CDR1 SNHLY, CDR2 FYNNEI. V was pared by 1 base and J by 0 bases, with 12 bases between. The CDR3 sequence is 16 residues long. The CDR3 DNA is TGTGCCAGCAGTGAAGGCGGGATGGGCATGAACACTGAAGCTTTCTTT. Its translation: CASSEGGMGMNTEAFF.

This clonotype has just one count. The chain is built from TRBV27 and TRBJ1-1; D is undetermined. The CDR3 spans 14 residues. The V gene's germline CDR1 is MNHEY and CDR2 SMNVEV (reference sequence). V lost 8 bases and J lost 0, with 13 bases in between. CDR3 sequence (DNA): TGTGCCAGCCGACTTTCGGGGATGAACACTGAAGCTTTCTTT. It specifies CASRLSGMNTEAFF.

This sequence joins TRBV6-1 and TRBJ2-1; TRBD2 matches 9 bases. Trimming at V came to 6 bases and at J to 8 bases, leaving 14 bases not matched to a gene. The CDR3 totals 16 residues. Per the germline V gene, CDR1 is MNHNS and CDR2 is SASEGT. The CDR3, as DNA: TGTGCCAGCAGACCGCGGGAGGGTGGGGCTATGGATGAGCAGTTCTTC. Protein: CASRPREGGAMDEQFF.

This chain's CDR3 is CASSGGQGSNQPQHF. The CDR3 coding sequence is TGTGCCAGCAGCGGGGGACAGGGGAGCAATCAGCCCCAGCATTTT. The chain is built from TRBV7-6 and TRBJ1-5, with TRBD1 matching 10 bases. The J segment lost 1 base and the V segment lost 5 bases, leaving 2 bases of the junction unmatched. There are 15 residues in the CDR3. Germline V gene sequence: CDR1 SGHVS, CDR2 FNYEAQ. Complete variable domain (other parts from reference TRBV7-6 and TRBJ1-5): GAGVSQSPRYKVTKRGQDVALRCDPISGHVSLYWYRQALGQGPEFLTYFNYEAQQDKSGLPNDRFSAERPEGSISTLTIQRTEQRDSAMYRCASSGGQGSNQPQHFGDGTRLSIL.